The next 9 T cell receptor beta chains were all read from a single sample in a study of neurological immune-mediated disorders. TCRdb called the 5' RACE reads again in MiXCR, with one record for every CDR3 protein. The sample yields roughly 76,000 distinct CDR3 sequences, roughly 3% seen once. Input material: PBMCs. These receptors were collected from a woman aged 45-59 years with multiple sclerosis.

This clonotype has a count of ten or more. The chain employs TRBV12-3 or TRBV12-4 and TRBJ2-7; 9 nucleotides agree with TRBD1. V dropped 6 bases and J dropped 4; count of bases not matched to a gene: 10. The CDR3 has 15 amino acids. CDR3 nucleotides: TGTGCCAGCAGCCAAACCGGGACAGGGCAATACGAGCAGTACTTC. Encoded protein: CASSQTGTGQYEQYF.

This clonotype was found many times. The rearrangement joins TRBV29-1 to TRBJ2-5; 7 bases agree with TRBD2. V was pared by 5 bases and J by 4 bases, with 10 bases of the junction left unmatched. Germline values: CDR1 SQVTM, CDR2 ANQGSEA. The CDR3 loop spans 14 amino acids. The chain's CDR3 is CSVTRAGGRETQYF. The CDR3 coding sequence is TGCAGCGTTACCCGGGCAGGCGGGAGAGAGACCCAGTACTTC.

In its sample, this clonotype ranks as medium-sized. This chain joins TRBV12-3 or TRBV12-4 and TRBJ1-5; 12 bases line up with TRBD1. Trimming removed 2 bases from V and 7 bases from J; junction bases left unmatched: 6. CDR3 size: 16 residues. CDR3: CASSLPGQGARQPQHF. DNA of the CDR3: TGTGCCAGCAGTTTACCGGGACAGGGGGCAAGGCAGCCCCAGCATTTT.

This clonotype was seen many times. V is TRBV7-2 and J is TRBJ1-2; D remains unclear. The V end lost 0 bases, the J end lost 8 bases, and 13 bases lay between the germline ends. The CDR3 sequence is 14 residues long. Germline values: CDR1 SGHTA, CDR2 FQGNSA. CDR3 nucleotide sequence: TGTGCCAGCAGCTTAGCTGGCAGAGGAAGCGGCTACACCTTC. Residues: CASSLAGRGSGYTF.

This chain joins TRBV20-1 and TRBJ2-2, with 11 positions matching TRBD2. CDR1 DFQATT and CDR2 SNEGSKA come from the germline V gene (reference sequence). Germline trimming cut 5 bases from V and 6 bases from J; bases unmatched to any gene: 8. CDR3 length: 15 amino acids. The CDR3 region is CSAGSGRAGAGELFF. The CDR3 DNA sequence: TGCAGTGCTGGTAGCGGGAGGGCCGGGGCCGGGGAGCTGTTTTTT.

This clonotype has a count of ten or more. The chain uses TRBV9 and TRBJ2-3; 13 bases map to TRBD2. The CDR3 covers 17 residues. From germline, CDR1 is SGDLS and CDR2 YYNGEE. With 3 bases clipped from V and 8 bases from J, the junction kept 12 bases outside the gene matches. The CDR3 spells CASSDPGTSGNGGTQYF. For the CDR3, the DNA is TGTGCCAGCAGCGACCCCGGGACTAGCGGGAACGGCGGTACGCAGTATTTT.

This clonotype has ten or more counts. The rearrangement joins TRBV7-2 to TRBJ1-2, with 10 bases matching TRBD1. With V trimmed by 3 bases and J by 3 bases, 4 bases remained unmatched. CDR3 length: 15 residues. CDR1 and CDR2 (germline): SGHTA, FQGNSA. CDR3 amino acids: CASSFDRGRDYGYTF. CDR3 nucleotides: TGTGCCAGCAGCTTCGACAGGGGGCGCGACTATGGCTACACCTTC.

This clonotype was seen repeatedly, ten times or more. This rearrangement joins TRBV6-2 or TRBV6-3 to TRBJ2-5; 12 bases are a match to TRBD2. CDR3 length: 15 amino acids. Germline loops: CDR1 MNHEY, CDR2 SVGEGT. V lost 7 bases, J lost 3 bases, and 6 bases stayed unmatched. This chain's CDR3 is CASTPRLAGEETQYF. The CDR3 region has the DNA TGTGCCAGCACTCCTCGACTAGCGGGGGAAGAGACCCAGTACTTC.

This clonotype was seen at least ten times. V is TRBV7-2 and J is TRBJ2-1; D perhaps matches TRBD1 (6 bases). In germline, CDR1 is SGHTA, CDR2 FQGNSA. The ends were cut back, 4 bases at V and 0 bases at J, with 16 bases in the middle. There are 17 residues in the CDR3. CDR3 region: CASSSRTGGHSYNEQFF. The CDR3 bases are TGTGCCAGCAGCTCCAGGACTGGGGGCCACTCCTACAATGAGCAGTTCTTC.